The rows below give T cell receptor beta chains drawn from one sample of a study of cytomegalovirus exposure and HLA in healthy donors. Assay used: immunoSEQ multiplex PCR; TCRdb lists only in-frame clones, some missing. The sample yields 120,000 or so clones, about 80% seen once. The sample taken for sequencing was PBMCs. The source of these receptors is a man aged 60-69 years in good health and CMV-seropositive. Both conserved end residues are part of each CDR3. A D gene is named only where the DNA matches it firmly. The size field is filled for only some rows; it gives once, few, many or a size class.

V gene,J gene,clone size,D gene,CDR3 protein,CDR3 DNA
TRBV30,TRBJ1-1,NA,NA,CAWFEVPMNTEAFF,TGTGCCTGGTTCGAGGTTCCCATGAACACTGAAGCTTTCTTT
TRBV6-5,TRBJ2-2,few,TRBD2,CASSYRGTSNTGELFF,TGTGCCAGCAGTTACCGCGGGACTAGCAACACCGGGGAGCTGTTTTTT
TRBV5-4,TRBJ2-5,NA,NA,CASRAGSQQETQYF,TGTGCCAGCAGGGCGGGGTCGCAGCAAGAGACCCAGTACTTC
TRBV7-8,TRBJ1-4,NA,NA,CASSLSSGELFF,TGTGCCAGCAGCTTATCTAGCGGGGAACTGTTTTTT
TRBV5-1,TRBJ2-1,NA,TRBD2,CASSSTGTSGSEQFF,TGCGCCAGCAGCTCCACCGGGACTAGCGGGAGTGAGCAGTTCTTC
TRBV4-1,TRBJ1-2,few,NA,CASSQTTQGYGYTF,TGCGCCAGCAGCCAGACCACCCAGGGGTATGGCTACACCTTC
TRBV28,TRBJ1-2,NA,TRBD1,CASSFEGAWDPYGYTF,TGTGCCAGCAGTTTTGAGGGGGCCTGGGACCCATATGGCTACACTTTC
TRBV15,TRBJ1-2,NA,NA,CATSRWVAPAYGYTF,TGTGCCACCAGCAGGTGGGTAGCACCGGCCTATGGCTACACCTTC
TRBV5-4,TRBJ2-5,NA,NA,CASSRLVGQETQYF,TGTGCCAGCTCCCGACTAGTGGGCCAAGAGACCCAGTACTTC
TRBV7-6,TRBJ2-5,few,TRBD2,CASSLTSGGGQTQYF,TGTGCCAGCAGCTTAACTAGCGGGGGTGGACAGACCCAGTACTTC
TRBV4-1,TRBJ1-2,NA,NA,CASSQLAYVPRTDYGYTF,TGCGCCAGCAGCCAATTGGCGTACGTTCCGAGGACTGACTATGGCTACACCTTC
TRBV6-1,TRBJ1-5,NA,TRBD1,CASSEQGASPQHF,TGTGCCAGCAGTGAGCAGGGGGCCTCGCCCCAGCATTTT
TRBV30,TRBJ1-5,few,NA,CAWSGDNLGNQPQHF,TGTGCCTGGAGCGGGGACAATCTTGGTAATCAGCCCCAGCATTTT
TRBV11-2,TRBJ2-1,NA,TRBD1,CASSPRDRGSYNEQFF,TGTGCCAGCAGCCCACGGGACAGGGGTTCCTACAATGAGCAGTTCTTC
TRBV7-8,TRBJ1-1,NA,NA,CASSLGGVMNTEAFF,TGTGCCAGCAGCTTAGGGGGGGTCATGAACACTGAAGCTTTCTTT
TRBV5-4,TRBJ2-7,NA,NA,CASSLALVSYEQYF,TGTGCCAGCAGCTTGGCCCTGGTGTCCTACGAGCAGTACTTC
TRBV19,TRBJ1-2,NA,NA,CASSIDLITVRDGYTF,TGTGCCAGTAGTATAGATCTCATTACCGTCCGGGATGGCTACACCTTC
TRBV18,TRBJ2-7,NA,NA,CASSAGSGVIEQYF,TGTGCCAGCTCCGCGGGTAGCGGAGTAATCGAGCAGTACTTC
TRBV7-6,TRBJ2-7,NA,TRBD1,CASSSFGGQGAREQYF,TGTGCCAGCAGCTCCTTTGGGGGTCAGGGGGCGCGCGAGCAGTACTTC
TRBV5-6,TRBJ2-3,NA,NA,CASSLINTQYF,TGTGCCAGCAGCCTAATAAATACGCAGTATTTT
TRBV6-5,TRBJ2-7,NA,NA,CASSYGGPGTYEQYF,TGTGCCAGCAGTTACGGTGGTCCAGGAACCTACGAGCAGTACTTC
TRBV9,TRBJ2-7,NA,NA,CASSGQGLPTYEQYF,TGTGCCAGCAGCGGGCAGGGGTTGCCCACCTACGAGCAGTACTTC
TRBV7-2,TRBJ1-3,NA,TRBD1,CASSSPGGGSGNTIYF,TGTGCCAGCAGCTCGCCAGGGGGCGGCTCTGGAAACACCATATATTTT
TRBV11-2,TRBJ2-3,NA,TRBD1,CASSLLPGQKSTDTQYF,TGTGCCAGCAGCTTACTCCCGGGACAGAAGAGCACAGATACGCAGTATTTT
TRBV2,TRBJ2-7,NA,TRBD1,CANSVLGQHTYEQYF,TGTGCCAACAGTGTTTTGGGACAGCACACCTACGAGCAGTACTTC
TRBV28,TRBJ1-4,NA,TRBD1,CATQGGTEKLFF,TGTGCCACCCAGGGGGGTACCGAAAAACTGTTTTTT
TRBV30,TRBJ1-1,NA,NA,CAWSLDTDEAFF,TGTGCCTGGAGTCTGGACACGGATGAAGCTTTCTTT
TRBV27,TRBJ2-7,NA,NA,CASSLGGRGTYEQYF,TGTGCCAGCAGTTTAGGGGGCAGGGGCACCTACGAGCAGTACTTC
TRBV7-3,TRBJ2-7,NA,NA,CASSLQGGAYEQYF,TGTGCCAGCAGCCTACAGGGGGGGGCCTACGAGCAGTACTTC
TRBV7-9,TRBJ1-2,once,TRBD1,CASSLLSPGGDGYTF,TGTGCCAGCAGCTTATTAAGTCCAGGGGGAGATGGCTACACCTTC
TRBV4-1,TRBJ2-1,NA,NA,CASSQDLSFYNEQFF,TGCGCCAGCAGCCAAGACCTGTCTTTCTACAATGAGCAGTTCTTC
TRBV25-1,TRBJ2-3,NA,TRBD2,CASSDPGLAGGVDTQYF,TGTGCCAGCAGTGATCCTGGACTAGCGGGGGGGGTAGATACGCAGTATTTT
TRBV27,TRBJ1-6,NA,NA,CASSPAVVISGDDSPLHF,TGTGCCAGCAGTCCTGCCGTAGTAATTTCGGGGGACGATTCACCCCTCCACTTT
TRBV19,TRBJ2-7,NA,NA,CASSPATGTYEQYF,TGTGCCAGTAGTCCGGCGACAGGCACCTACGAGCAGTACTTC
TRBV18,TRBJ1-2,NA,NA,CASSPRELYGYTF,TGTGCCAGCTCACCCCGTGAACTCTATGGCTACACCTTC
TRBV5-7,TRBJ1-6,NA,NA,CASSFTGGNSPLHF,TGTGCCAGCAGCTTTACGGGGGGGAATTCACCCCTCCACTTT
TRBV30,TRBJ2-1,NA,TRBD2,CAWRPRLAGGLGGTNEQFF,TGTGCCTGGAGACCGCGACTAGCGGGGGGGCTAGGGGGGACCAATGAGCAGTTCTTC
TRBV7-3,TRBJ2-1,NA,TRBD2,CASRIGLAGFKGEQFF,TGTGCCAGCAGGATTGGACTAGCGGGATTTAAGGGTGAGCAGTTCTTC
TRBV7-2,TRBJ1-2,NA,TRBD1,CASSLLPGQGAYGYTF,TGTGCCAGCAGCCTCCTGCCGGGACAGGGGGCCTATGGCTACACCTTC
TRBV7-8,TRBJ1-1,NA,NA,CASSFLGDTEAFF,TGTGCCAGCAGCTTTCTAGGGGACACTGAAGCTTTCTTT
TRBV10-3,TRBJ2-2,NA,TRBD1,CAISGTGATGELFF,TGTGCCATATCCGGGACAGGGGCCACCGGGGAGCTGTTTTTT
TRBV7-6,TRBJ1-4,NA,TRBD1,CASSLHWTGGEKLFF,TGTGCCAGCAGCTTACATTGGACAGGGGGAGAAAAACTGTTTTTT
TRBV25-1,TRBJ1-1,NA,NA,CASSERGGRTEAFF,TGTGCCAGCAGTGAGAGGGGAGGTCGCACTGAAGCTTTCTTT
TRBV2,TRBJ2-5,NA,NA,CASSGEIGETQYF,TGTGCCAGCAGCGGGGAGATTGGGGAGACCCAGTACTTC
TRBV7-9,TRBJ2-5,NA,NA,CASSLEVNYGGQYF,TGTGCCAGCAGCTTGGAGGTTAACTACGGTGGGCAGTACTTC
TRBV10-2,TRBJ2-2,NA,NA,CASGRGGTGELFF,TGCGCCAGTGGGCGGGGAGGCACCGGGGAGCTGTTTTTT
TRBV6-5,TRBJ2-7,NA,TRBD1,CASSYGTVQYF,TGTGCCAGCAGTTATGGGACAGTGCAGTACTTC
TRBV5-1,TRBJ1-4,once,NA,CASSPSVGNTNEKLFF,TGCGCCAGCAGCCCTAGCGTCGGCAACACTAATGAAAAACTGTTTTTT
TRBV5-1,TRBJ1-1,NA,NA,CASSFGDQGNTEAFF,TGCGCCAGCAGCTTCGGAGATCAGGGAAACACTGAAGCTTTCTTT
TRBV28,TRBJ1-1,NA,NA,CASSQSFVNTEAFF,TGTGCCAGCAGTCAAAGCTTTGTGAACACTGAAGCTTTCTTT
TRBV7-9,TRBJ2-2,NA,TRBD2,CASRGLAGNTGELFF,TGTGCCAGCAGGGGACTAGCGGGGAACACCGGGGAGCTGTTTTTT
TRBV2,TRBJ2-7,NA,TRBD2,CASKLRGTSAIPRWF,TGTGCCAGCAAACTCCGAGGGACTAGCGCGATCCCTCGTTGGTTC
TRBV29-1,TRBJ2-7,once,NA,CSVGDFSYEQYF,TGCAGCGTGGGAGATTTCTCCTACGAGCAGTACTTC
TRBV5-1,TRBJ2-7,NA,NA,CASSLDWVSGEQYF,TGCGCCAGCAGCTTGGATTGGGTGTCGGGCGAGCAGTACTTC